This record looks at one T cell receptor beta chain sequence and its context. The antigen is not known. The sample is drawn from a study of cytomegalovirus exposure and HLA in healthy donors. Study-wide results and limits: The dataset shows that most TCR sequences were rare, while some public TCRs occurred in many donors. Researchers catalogued some 160 TCR beta chains as cytomegalovirus-associated.

Method: immunoSEQ multiplex PCR; TCRdb's copy keeps in-frame clones and lacks some. Among tens of thousands of clones listed, around 90% were seen once. The CDR3 totals 11 residues. Trimming stripped 4 bases from V and 8 bases from J, with 6 bases between. The V gene's germline CDR1 is ENHRY and CDR2 SYGVKD. This sequence originates from a woman between 25 and 40 years old in good health and CMV-seronegative. The chain has TRBV10-3 and TRBJ2-1; D is ambiguous. Sequencing was done on a sample of PBMCs. CDR3 sequence reads: CAISGGDEQFF. In nucleotides, the CDR3 is TGTGCCATCAGTGGTGGAGATGAGCAGTTCTTC.